The clone carrying this T cell receptor beta chain was observed a handful of times. This specimen comes from a study of T cells in Graves' hyperthyroidism and ophthalmopathy. As for the study in general: Sampling of peripheral blood happened at initial diagnosis, prior to any treatment.

The diagnostic basis comprised clinical symptoms, serum thyroxine and TRAb, thyroid ultrasound and orbital computed tomography. From more than 8 ml of fresh peripheral blood, PBMCs were isolated. The CDR3 runs 16 residues. Germline V lookup: CDR1 SEHNR, CDR2 FQNEAQ (reference sequence). Deletions cut 1 base from V and 0 bases from J, with 11 bases between. RNA transcripts were the template for amplifying TCR beta CDR3 regions. First-round RT-PCR of the TCR CDR3 relied on the HTBI primer set. TCRdb itself ran the multiplex PCR reads through MiXCR, one entry per CDR3 protein. The table shows 300,000 to 450,000 distinct CDR3 sequences, with 15% to 17% occurring only once.

Sequenced input: blood. This chain uses TRBV7-9 with TRBJ2-3; possibly TRBD2 for D (6 bases). The TCR originated in a woman aged 18-30 years with Graves' hyperthyroidism that later progressed to Graves' ophthalmopathy. CDR3 sequence: CASSLGRERSTDTQYF. The CDR3 DNA reads as TGTGCCAGCAGCTTAGGGCGGGAAAGGAGCACAGATACGCAGTATTTT.